The T cell receptor beta chain described here comes from a study of technical replicates of blood from a few donors. Libraries were prepared by immunoSEQ multiplex PCR; TCRdb keeps only in-frame clonotypes and omits some of them. Of around 78,000 clones in the sample, about 94% were seen once. V lost 4 bases, J lost 0 bases, and 6 bases stayed unmatched. Germline V lookup: CDR1 SQVTM, CDR2 ANQGSEA. CDR3 length equals 14 residues. The clonotype was recovered from a human donor in good health. The chain recombines TRBV29-1 with TRBJ2-7; 7 nucleotides agree with TRBD2. What was sequenced was T cells isolated from PBMCs. CDR3 loop: CSVVSLADSYEQYF. CDR3 DNA sequence: TGCAGCGTTGTGAGTCTAGCGGACTCCTACGAGCAGTACTTC.